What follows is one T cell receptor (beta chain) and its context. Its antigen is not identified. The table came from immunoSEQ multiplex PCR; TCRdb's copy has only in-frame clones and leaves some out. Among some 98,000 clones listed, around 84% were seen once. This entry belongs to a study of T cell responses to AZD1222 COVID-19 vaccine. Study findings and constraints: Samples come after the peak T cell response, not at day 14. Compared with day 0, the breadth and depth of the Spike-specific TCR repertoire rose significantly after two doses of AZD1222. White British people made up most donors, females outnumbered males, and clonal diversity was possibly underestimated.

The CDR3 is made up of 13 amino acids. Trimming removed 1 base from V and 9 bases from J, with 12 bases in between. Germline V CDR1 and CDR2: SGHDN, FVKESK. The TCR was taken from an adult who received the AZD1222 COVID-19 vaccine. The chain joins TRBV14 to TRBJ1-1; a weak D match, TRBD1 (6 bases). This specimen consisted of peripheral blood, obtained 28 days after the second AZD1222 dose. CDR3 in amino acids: CASSQGRGVKAFF. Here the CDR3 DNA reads TGTGCCAGCAGCCAAGGAAGGGGGGTAAAAGCTTTCTTT.